This T cell receptor (beta chain) was sequenced during a study of CD8+CD57+ T cells in acquired aplastic anemia. Across the study: Sorted cells (CD4+ and CD8+) yielded DNA amounts that averaged approximately 3 ug.

The CDR3 consists of 13 residues. Germline loops: CDR1 LNHNV, CDR2 YYDKDF (reference sequence). The ends were cut back, 2 bases at V and 6 bases at J, with 9 bases in the middle. This clonotype appeared a few times. Antigen specificity is unknown. Profiling that covered TCR beta VDJ and CDR3 relied on genomic DNA as its template. TCRdb redid the calling of the reads with MiXCR, one entry per CDR3 protein. The sample has over 150,000 distinct CDR3 sequences, about 45% seen once. Those patients picked for sequencing had displayed CD8+CD57+ cell expansion on flow cytometry. Study-level findings and limits: The study identified about 30 CD8+ CDR3 sequences shared by patients and controls. CD8+ Simpson's diversity did not differ significantly between patients and controls.

The sequence was collected from a human donor with aplastic anemia. This sequence joins TRBV15 and TRBJ2-3; D gene unclear. Input material: sorted CD4+, CD8+, or CD8+CD57+ T cells (not recorded which) from PBMCs. In DNA form, the CDR3 reads TGTGCCACCAGCAGACAGGCAACCGATACGCAGTATTTT. Protein sequence: CATSRQATDTQYF. The full variable domain, rest sourced from reference TRBV15 and TRBJ2-3, is DAMVIQNPRYQVTQFGKPVTLSCSQTLNHNVMYWYQQKSSQAPKLLFHYYDKDFNNEADTPDNFQSRRPNTSFCFLDIRSPGLGDTAMYLCATSRQATDTQYFGPGTRLTVL.